Each of the 29 T cell receptor beta chains below was sequenced from the same sample in a study of beta chain features in type 1 diabetes (dated by TCRdb to 2017 to 2018). Preparation of the library involved the immunoSEQ multiplex PCR assay. The entire isolated RNA was reverse transcribed using the High Capacity cDNA Reverse Transcription Kit, and thus expressed TCRB transcripts were sequenced. Drawn from immuneACCESS, this table holds only the in-frame rearrangements with V and J called that TCRdb kept. Clones are partly lost; checked studies trace under half to an unresolved V gene and leave the rest unexplained. The sample records under 90,000 clones, roughly 30% of which are singletons. The ten largest clones add up to about 0.5% of the sample. The specimen was stem cell memory CD4+ T cells from blood. In the paper's terms, the cell subset or site label means: stem cell-like memory CD4+ T cells. The origin of the receptors is a woman under 30 in good health.

This chain uses TRBV4-2 with TRBJ2-6; D perhaps matches TRBD1 (5 bases). V was trimmed by 4 bases and J by 0 bases, leaving 10 bases between them. Germline-derived CDR1 and CDR2 are LGHNA and YNFKEQ. This CDR3 contains 16 residues. In DNA form, the CDR3 reads TGTGCCAGCAGCCCCCCTGGGGCCTCTGGGGCCAACGTCCTGACTTTC. Its translation is CASSPPGASGANVLTF.

This CDR3 reads CASSLGPGVTSSYNEQFF. The CDR3 bases are TGTGCCAGCAGCTTGGGTCCCGGGGTAACTAGCTCCTACAATGAGCAGTTCTTC. The chain recombines TRBV5-6 with TRBJ2-1; a weak D match, TRBD2 (5 bases). Trimming took off 0 bases at V and 0 bases at J, with 16 bases between the two ends. The CDR3 has 18 amino acids. CDR1 is SGHDT, CDR2 YYEEEE, per germline.

This clone was counted only a few times. The rearrangement links TRBV5-1 to TRBJ2-3; D is unresolved. Germline CDR1 reads SGHRS; CDR2 reads YFSETQ. V lost 3 bases to trimming and J lost 1 base, with 6 bases between them. The CDR3 extends over 13 amino acids. The DNA of the CDR3 is TGCGCCAGCAGCTCGGGTCGCACAGATACGCAGTATTTT. This translates into CASSSGRTDTQYF.

The chain joins TRBV5-1 to TRBJ1-6; 8 nucleotides line up with TRBD1. The ends lost 2 bases at V and 9 bases at J; junction bases unmatched: 7. This CDR3 is built from 15 residues. Per germline, CDR1 SGHRS and CDR2 YFSETQ. The CDR3 sequence is CASSLEGQVGSPLHF. DNA of the CDR3: TGCGCCAGCAGCTTAGAGGGACAGGTGGGTTCACCCCTCCACTTT.

This clone was detected only a few times. The chain is built from TRBV9 and TRBJ1-1; possible D gene TRBD1, 5 bases. With 0 bases removed from V and 3 bases from J, the gap between germline ends came to 9 bases. Per germline, CDR1 SGDLS and CDR2 YYNGEE. The CDR3 runs to 14 residues. The CDR3 spells CASSVGQQHTEAFF. The CDR3 DNA sequence: TGTGCCAGCAGCGTAGGACAGCAGCACACTGAAGCTTTCTTT.

This clone occurred a few times. CDR3 sequence (DNA): TGTGCCAGCAGCTTTCTAGCGGGGCCCTCCTACGAGCAGTACTTC. This encodes CASSFLAGPSYEQYF. This chain joins TRBV7-2 and TRBJ2-7; 9 nucleotides match TRBD2. The germline CDR1 and CDR2 sequences are SGHTA and FQGNSA. J was trimmed by 0 bases and V by 3 bases; bases with no gene match: 3. The CDR3 extends over 15 amino acids.

The CDR3 coding sequence is TGTGCCAGCAGCAGGGGCACTGAAGCTTTCTTT. Translated: CASSRGTEAFF. V is TRBV6-5 and J is TRBJ1-1, with D possibly being TRBD1 (6 bases). V lost 6 bases and J 4 bases, leaving 6 bases between the germline ends. The CDR3 contains 11 residues. Germline lookup yields CDR1 MNHEY and CDR2 SVGAGI.

J is TRBJ2-1 and V is TRBV7-2; no firm D call. Germline CDR1 reads SGHTA; CDR2 reads FQGNSA. Trimming took 8 bases from V and 5 from J, leaving 13 bases between them. This CDR3 spans 13 amino acids. The CDR3 is CASAVSRDNEQFF. The CDR3 coding sequence is TGTGCCAGCGCCGTTTCCCGGGACAATGAGCAGTTCTTC.

In this sample, this clone turned up once. The chain recombines TRBV28 with TRBJ2-7; TRBD2 agrees at 8 bases. Germline CDR1 reads MDHEN; CDR2 reads SYDVKM. Trimming cost V 8 bases and J 5 bases; bases outside gene matches: 11. The CDR3 runs to 14 residues. The DNA of the CDR3 is TGTGCCAGCCCCCCGAGCGGGAGTGTAGACGAGCAGTACTTC. This gives the protein CASPPSGSVDEQYF.

The CDR3 DNA follows: TGTGCCAGCAGCTTAGGGGGAGCGGGGTACTACGAGCAGTACTTC. It encodes CASSLGGAGYYEQYF. The chain couples TRBV7-2 to TRBJ2-7; 7 nucleotides align to TRBD2. There are 15 residues in the CDR3. V shed 1 base, J shed 3 bases, and the junction held 6 bases outside the gene matches. Germline loops: CDR1 SGHTA, CDR2 FQGNSA.

This clone showed up just a few times. This chain links TRBV5-1 with TRBJ2-7, with 7 bases that match TRBD1. Germline V CDR1 and CDR2: SGHRS, YFSETQ. This CDR3 has 14 residues. V trimming: 0 bases; J trimming: 3 bases; junction bases outside the gene matches: 3. CDR3 nucleotide sequence: TGCGCCAGCAGCTTGGGAACAGGGGTCTACGAGCAGTACTTC. Translating gives CASSLGTGVYEQYF. Full variable domain (rest looked up from reference TRBV5-1 and TRBJ2-7): KAGVTQTPRYLIKTRGQQVTLSCSPISGHRSVSWYQQTPGQGLQFLFEYFSETQRNKGNFPGRFSGRQFSNSRSEMNVSTLELGDSALYLCASSLGTGVYEQYFGPGTRLTVT.

The chain uses TRBV10-1 and TRBJ2-5; 13 positions agree with TRBD2. In germline, CDR1 is WNHNN, CDR2 SYGVQD (reference sequence). CDR3 length equals 16 residues. V shed 6 bases, J shed 5 bases, and the junction held 9 bases outside the gene matches. The CDR3 DNA reads as TGCGCCAGCAGGCCTGGACTAGCGGGAGAGGGTGAGACCCAGTACTTC. As protein: CASRPGLAGEGETQYF.

The genes are TRBV5-6 and TRBJ1-2; TRBD1 might be the D (6 bases). The CDR3 consists of 16 residues. V lost 1 base and J 3 bases, leaving 16 bases between the germline ends. Germline V gene data show CDR1 as SGHDT and CDR2 as YYEEEE. DNA for the CDR3: TGTGCCAGCAGCTTGTTCGGGGGGCTTAAGGACTATGGCTACACCTTC. The encoded protein is CASSLFGGLKDYGYTF. The full variable domain, with the rest looked up from reference TRBV5-6 and TRBJ1-2, is DAGVTQSPTHLIKTRGQQVTLRCSPKSGHDTVSWYQQALGQGPQFIFQYYEEEERQRGNFPDRFSGHQFPNYSSELNVNALLLGDSALYLCASSLFGGLKDYGYTFGSGTRLTVV.

This sequence joins TRBV10-1 and TRBJ2-5, with 9 bases identical to TRBD1. CDR3 length: 15 residues. V shed 5 bases, J shed 4 bases, and the junction held 8 bases outside the gene matches. Germline CDR1 is WNHNN and CDR2 is SYGVQD (reference sequence). CDR3 sequence (DNA): TGCGCCAGCAGTTCGGACAGGGGAGAACGAGAGACCCAGTACTTC. Encoded protein: CASSSDRGERETQYF.

This clone was counted only a few times. The V gene is TRBV29-1, the J gene TRBJ1-4; unclear D gene. V was trimmed by 3 bases and J by 2 bases, leaving 7 bases between them. Germline V gene data show CDR1 as SQVTM and CDR2 as ANQGSEA. This CDR3 contains 13 residues. CDR3 amino acids: CSVETGTNEKLFF. CDR3 nucleotides: TGCAGCGTTGAGACGGGGACTAATGAAAAACTGTTTTTT.

In its sample, this clone was seen a few times. The rearrangement links TRBV7-2 to TRBJ2-4; D gene ambiguous. Trimming removed 2 bases at V and 7 bases at J, with 6 bases between. This CDR3 has 12 amino acids. CDR1 and CDR2 from the germline V gene are SGHTA and FQGNSA. The CDR3 sequence: CASSLLENIQYF. In nucleotides, the CDR3 is TGTGCCAGCAGCTTACTGGAGAACATTCAGTACTTC.

The chain joins TRBV5-1 to TRBJ2-7, with 7 bases matching TRBD1. The V gene end was trimmed by 4 bases and the J gene end by 3 bases; junction bases not matched to a gene: 10. CDR1 is SGHRS and CDR2 is YFSETQ in the germline V gene. The CDR3 runs to 15 residues. The CDR3 loop reads CASSRTGQDLYEQYF. CDR3 DNA sequence: TGCGCCAGCAGCCGAACAGGACAGGATCTCTACGAGCAGTACTTC.

The chain has TRBV7-3 and TRBJ1-1; 7 nucleotides match TRBD1. Germline V CDR1 and CDR2: SGHTA, FQGTGA. Losses at the gene ends were 5 bases for V and 0 bases for J; bases not matched to a gene: 3. The CDR3 loop spans 14 amino acids. CDR3 region: CASSRDSLNTEAFF. For the CDR3, the DNA is TGTGCCAGCAGCAGGGACAGTCTGAACACTGAAGCTTTCTTT.

This chain joins TRBV5-5 and TRBJ1-1; D gene ambiguous. The V and J ends lost 1 base and 4 bases respectively, with 11 bases between them. CDR1 SGHKS and CDR2 YYEKEE come from the germline V gene (reference sequence). There are 14 residues in the CDR3. CDR3 protein: CASSLLGVGTEAFF. For the CDR3, the DNA is TGTGCCAGCAGCTTGTTGGGAGTCGGCACTGAAGCTTTCTTT.

The V gene is TRBV19, the J gene TRBJ2-2; TRBD1 agrees at 8 bases. Germline loops: CDR1 LNHDA, CDR2 SQIVND (reference sequence). With 6 bases clipped from V and 4 bases from J, the junction kept 10 bases outside the gene matches. The CDR3 spans 16 residues. CDR3 DNA sequence: TGTGCCAGTAGAGACCCCAGGGGGCGCAGCACCGGGGAGCTGTTTTTT. It yields the protein CASRDPRGRSTGELFF. Variable domain in full (rest from reference TRBV19 and TRBJ2-2): DGGITQSPKYLFRKEGQNVTLSCEQNLNHDAMYWYRQDPGQGLRLIYYSQIVNDFQKGDIAEGYSVSREKKESFPLTVTSAQKNPTAFYLCASRDPRGRSTGELFFGEGSRLTVL.

This clone was recorded a few times. Other DNA sequences from this sample encode an identical CDR3 as well. The rearrangement joins TRBV15 to TRBJ1-1; D is undetermined. The CDR3 is 14 amino acids. Germline CDR1 and CDR2: LNHNV and YYDKDF (reference sequence). V dropped 0 bases and J dropped 1 base, with 6 bases sitting between them. In DNA, the CDR3 is TGTGCCACCAGCAGAGATCGGGGGAACACTGAAGCTTTCTTT. Protein sequence: CATSRDRGNTEAFF.

The J gene is TRBJ1-2, the V gene TRBV6-5, with 7 bases fitting TRBD1. Losses at the gene ends were 6 bases for V and 4 bases for J; bases not matched to a gene: 8. CDR3 length equals 14 residues. Germline V CDR1 and CDR2: MNHEY, SVGAGI. This CDR3 reads CASSSGTEGYGYTF. The CDR3 DNA is TGTGCCAGCAGCTCCGGGACAGAGGGCTATGGCTACACCTTC.

This chain connects TRBV6-5 to TRBJ2-5; D not certain. The germline CDR1 and CDR2 sequences are MNHEY and SVGAGI. CDR3 length equals 14 residues. V lost 6 bases and J lost 7, with 18 bases in between. The CDR3 nucleotides read TGTGCCAGCAGCGCCGGTACCGCAAGAGGGACCCAGTACTTC. It is translated as CASSAGTARGTQYF.

The V and J genes are TRBV5-4 and TRBJ2-4, with 9 bases matching TRBD2. The CDR3 contains 15 residues. Germline V lookup: CDR1 SGHNT, CDR2 YYREEE (reference sequence). J was trimmed by 7 bases and V by 2 bases; bases with no gene match: 7. CDR3 DNA: TGTGCCAGCAGCTTCGAAGCGGGGGGTACGAACATTCAGTACTTC. Translated, it gives CASSFEAGGTNIQYF.

The V and J genes are TRBV5-4 and TRBJ2-5, with D perhaps matching TRBD2 (5 bases). The CDR3 sequence is 13 residues long. Germline V lookup: CDR1 SGHNT, CDR2 YYREEE (reference sequence). Trimming took 4 bases from V and 4 from J, leaving 11 bases between them. Written as DNA, the CDR3 is TGTGCCAGCAGCCTAGCACGGCGAGAGACCCAGTACTTC. Translation gives CASSLARRETQYF.

The chain links TRBV18 to TRBJ1-2, with 7 bases that match TRBD1. The CDR3 contains 14 residues. Trimming cost V 4 bases and J 2 bases; bases outside gene matches: 4. Germline-derived CDR1 and CDR2 are KGHSH and LQKENI. The CDR3 protein is CASSLGTENYGYTF. In DNA form, the CDR3 reads TGTGCCAGCTCACTAGGGACAGAAAACTATGGCTACACCTTC.

The J gene is TRBJ2-7, the V gene TRBV7-2, with TRBD1 as a possible D gene (6 bases). V was clipped by 6 bases and J by 6 bases, with 15 bases between them. The CDR3 sequence is 13 residues long. The germline CDR1 and CDR2 sequences are SGHTA and FQGNSA. CDR3 residues: CASSPGQGLEQYF. CDR3 bases: TGTGCCAGCAGTCCGGGACAAGGCCTCGAGCAGTACTTC. Looking up the rest from reference TRBV7-2 and TRBJ2-7 gives the full variable domain: GAGVSQSPSNKVTEKGKDVELRCDPISGHTALYWYRQSLGQGLEFLIYFQGNSAPDKSGLPSDRFSAERTGGSVSTLTIQRTQQEDSAVYLCASSPGQGLEQYFGPGTRLTVT.

The chain is built from TRBV4-1 and TRBJ1-6; no definite D call. V lost 1 base and J lost 0, with 7 bases in between. There are 16 residues in the CDR3. Germline assignment: CDR1 MGHRA and CDR2 YSYEKL. CDR3 bases: TGCGCCAGCAGCCAAGGGTGGAGCTCCTATAATTCACCCCTCCACTTT. It yields the protein CASSQGWSSYNSPLHF.

This clone was observed many times. The chain links TRBV9 to TRBJ1-2; TRBD1 might be the D (6 bases). The V and J ends lost 4 bases and 8 bases respectively, with 15 bases between them. The CDR3 runs 13 residues. Germline CDR1 SGDLS, CDR2 YYNGEE. Written as DNA, the CDR3 is TGTGCCAGCAGCTTTTCAGGGGAAGGGGGCTACACCTTC. Amino acid sequence: CASSFSGEGGYTF.